This passage covers 14 T cell receptor beta chains from one sample sequenced in a study of blood T cell repertoires in COVID-19. Assay: immunoSEQ multiplex PCR; the TCRdb copy retains only in-frame clones and omits some. The data show about 310,000 clones, approximately 86% seen once. The sample consisted of PBMCs or T cells enriched from blood (not recorded which). Source of these receptors: a woman aged 18-30 years who had recovered from COVID-19.

V and J are TRBV6-5 and TRBJ2-7, with D tentatively TRBD1 (5 bases). Germline assignment: CDR1 MNHEY and CDR2 SVGAGI. This CDR3 contains 10 residues. V was pared by 8 bases and J by 4 bases, with 6 bases between. The CDR3 sequence is CASGHYEQYF. CDR3 sequence (DNA): TGTGCCAGCGGACATTACGAGCAGTACTTC.

This clone has just one count. CDR3: CASSLGQFYGYTF. CDR3 bases: TGCGCCAGCAGCTTGGGCCAGTTCTATGGCTACACCTTC. The gene calls are TRBV5-1 and TRBJ1-2; D unresolved. Germline V gene sequence: CDR1 SGHRS, CDR2 YFSETQ. The CDR3 runs to 13 residues. V was shortened by 0 bases and J by 4 bases, with 7 bases between the two germline ends.

This rearrangement joins TRBV28 to TRBJ2-5, with TRBD2 identical over 7 bases. CDR1 and CDR2 from the germline V gene are MDHEN and SYDVKM. This CDR3 is 13 amino acids long. The junction had 7 bases not matched to a gene; V was cut back by 8 bases and J by 4 bases. CDR3 residues: CASRSGAGETQYF. The CDR3 nucleotides are TGTGCCAGCCGAAGCGGGGCCGGAGAGACCCAGTACTTC.

The rearrangement uses TRBV7-9 and TRBJ2-7, with 12 bases identical to TRBD1. V trimming: 5 bases; J trimming: 2 bases; junction bases outside the gene matches: 4. The CDR3 sequence is 15 residues long. Germline values: CDR1 SEHNR, CDR2 FQNEAQ (reference sequence). The CDR3 nucleotides read TGTGCCAGCAGCGCCGGGACAGGGGGCGCCTACGAGCAGTACTTC. This sequence encodes CASSAGTGGAYEQYF.

The chain is built from TRBV5-1 and TRBJ2-6, with TRBD1 as a possible D gene (5 bases). The length of the CDR3 is 15 residues. Trimming stripped 0 bases from V and 4 bases from J, with 8 bases between. The germline gives CDR1 SGHRS, CDR2 YFSETQ. DNA for the CDR3: TGCGCCAGCAGCTTGGGGGGCTGGGGGGCCAACGTCCTGACTTTC. The encoded protein is CASSLGGWGANVLTF.

V is TRBV11-2 and J is TRBJ1-2; D is undetermined. Trimming shortened V by 4 bases and J by 0 bases, and 18 bases separated the two germline ends. This CDR3 has 17 residues. CDR1 is SGHAT and CDR2 is FQNNGV in the germline V gene. Written as DNA, the CDR3 is TGTGCCAGCAGCTCCCTATACCCCGACAAGACTAACTATGGCTACACCTTC. Protein sequence: CASSSLYPDKTNYGYTF.

V and J are TRBV2 and TRBJ1-5, with TRBD1 as a possible D gene (6 bases). CDR3 length equals 15 residues. V was shortened by 4 bases and J by 0 bases, with 10 bases between the two germline ends. Germline V gene lookup returns CDR1 SNHLY and CDR2 FYNNEI. The CDR3 coding sequence is TGTGCCAGCAGTGGGGGACAAAATAGCAATCAGCCCCAGCATTTT. Translating it yields CASSGGQNSNQPQHF.

The chain has TRBV7-2 and TRBJ2-7, with D tentatively TRBD2 (6 bases). CDR1 is SGHTA, CDR2 FQGNSA, per germline. Between the trimmed V and J ends, which lost 0 bases and 3 bases, there was a span of 9 bases. The CDR3 runs 14 residues. The CDR3 sequence: CASSLAMGGYEQYF. The CDR3, as DNA: TGTGCCAGCAGCTTAGCTATGGGGGGCTACGAGCAGTACTTC. Full variable domain (missing parts from reference TRBV7-2 and TRBJ2-7): GAGVSQSPSNKVTEKGKDVELRCDPISGHTALYWYRQSLGQGLEFLIYFQGNSAPDKSGLPSDRFSAERTGGSVSTLTIQRTQQEDSAVYLCASSLAMGGYEQYFGPGTRLTVT.

The V and J genes are TRBV2 and TRBJ1-1; no clear D. This CDR3 spans 13 amino acids. Looked up from germline, CDR1 is SNHLY and CDR2 is FYNNEI. Between the trimmed V and J ends, which lost 5 bases and 5 bases, there was a span of 12 bases. CDR3 DNA: TGTGCCAGCAGTTCAGAGGTTGGTACTGAAGCTTTCTTT. It codes for CASSSEVGTEAFF. Drawing the rest from reference TRBV2 and TRBJ1-1, the complete variable domain is EPEVTQTPSHQVTQMGQEVILRCVPISNHLYFYWYRQILGQKVEFLVSFYNNEISEKSEIFDDQFSVERPDGSNFTLKIRSTKLEDSAMYFCASSSEVGTEAFFGQGTRLTVV.

V is TRBV9 and J is TRBJ1-2; 8 bases line up with TRBD1. The germline V gene has CDR1 SGDLS and CDR2 YYNGEE. CDR3 length: 15 amino acids. V lost 0 bases to trimming and J lost 2 bases; unmatched junction nucleotides: 3. In nucleotides, the CDR3 is TGTGCCAGCAGCGTAGATTGGGACAGGAACTATGGCTACACCTTC. Translated: CASSVDWDRNYGYTF.

V is TRBV7-2 and J is TRBJ1-6; tentative D call: TRBD1 (5 bases). Germline V CDR1 and CDR2: SGHTA, FQGNSA. This CDR3 has 18 amino acids. Trimming removed 1 base at V and 5 bases at J, with 18 bases between. DNA for the CDR3: TGTGCCAGCAGCTTAGGGGACTCGACGCGGGGGAATAATTCACCCCTCCACTTT. It is translated as CASSLGDSTRGNNSPLHF.

The CDR3 spells CASSLGFASGQETQYF. As DNA, the CDR3 is TGTGCCAGCAGCTTAGGATTCGCTAGCGGTCAAGAGACCCAGTACTTC. The chain recombines TRBV7-2 with TRBJ2-5, with 7 nucleotides matching TRBD2. The CDR3 length is 16 residues. Germline CDR1 reads SGHTA; CDR2 reads FQGNSA. V lost 1 base, J lost 2 bases, and 7 bases stayed unmatched.

This chain joins TRBV20-1 and TRBJ2-5; unclear D gene. V was cut by 6 bases and J by 2 bases, with 7 bases left in between. CDR1 and CDR2 (germline): DFQATT, SNEGSKA (reference sequence). This CDR3 has 11 amino acids. This chain's CDR3 is CSAERQETQYF. CDR3 sequence (DNA): TGCAGTGCCGAGCGTCAAGAGACCCAGTACTTC.

In regard to this clone: The sample has other DNA sequences that encode this CDR3 too. The rearrangement joins TRBV29-1 to TRBJ1-5, with 10 bases identical to TRBD1. Germline assignment: CDR1 SQVTM and CDR2 ANQGSEA. The CDR3 length is 13 residues. V lost 6 bases and J lost 7; bases outside the gene matches: 6. In DNA form, the CDR3 reads TGCAGCGTAGGGGACAGGGGAGGACAGCCCCAGCATTTT. As protein: CSVGDRGGQPQHF.